These 5 T cell receptor beta chains share one sample of origin, sequenced in a study of T cell responses to AZD1222 COVID-19 vaccine (dated by TCRdb to about 2021). What this sample's time point label stands for: baseline before first vaccination. Library preparation was by the immunoSEQ multiplex PCR assay. TCRdb stores this immuneACCESS table with in-frame sequences only. Part of the clones is absent; in the studies checked, under half of the shortfall reflects unresolved V genes, and no reason is known for the rest. This sample gives around 130,000 clones in total; nearly 95% of them show up just once. More than 0.7% of the sample comes from the top ten. The sequencing used peripheral blood, collected on day 0 of AZD1222 vaccination. All receptors come from an adult in good health.

V is TRBV7-8 and J is TRBJ2-2; D is ambiguous. The CDR3 length is 17 residues. The germline gives CDR1 SGHVS, CDR2 FQNEAQ. Trimming pared 2 bases from V and 0 bases from J, leaving 13 bases between. This chain's CDR3 is CASSLFGQAANTGELFF. The CDR3 DNA reads as TGTGCCAGCAGCTTATTTGGGCAGGCCGCGAACACCGGGGAGCTGTTTTTT.

This clone was seen only a few times. The chain has TRBV10-3 and TRBJ1-1; D gene uncertain. Germline CDR1 reads ENHRY; CDR2 reads SYGVKD. The germline V and J ends were trimmed by 6 bases and 3 bases, with 11 bases remaining between them. This CDR3 contains 13 residues. CDR3 amino acids: CAIRRTADTEAFF. In DNA, the CDR3 is TGTGCCATCAGGAGGACGGCAGACACTGAAGCTTTCTTT.

The rearrangement joins TRBV19 to TRBJ1-1, with D possibly being TRBD1 (5 bases). The germline V and J ends were trimmed by 3 bases and 5 bases, with 16 bases remaining between them. This CDR3 has 15 residues. Germline lookup yields CDR1 LNHDA and CDR2 SQIVND (reference sequence). CDR3 in amino acids: CASSINGGGGTEAFF. The CDR3 nucleotides are TGTGCCAGTAGTATTAACGGGGGAGGAGGGACTGAAGCTTTCTTT.

The rearrangement links TRBV7-6 to TRBJ1-2; TRBD1 matches at 9 bases. CDR1 is SGHVS, CDR2 FNYEAQ, per germline. V was clipped by 1 base and J by 7 bases; unmatched bases: 4. This CDR3 is built from 14 residues. CDR3 sequence reads: CASSLEQGASGYTF. The CDR3 nucleotides read TGTGCCAGCAGCTTAGAACAGGGGGCTTCTGGCTACACCTTC.

V and J are TRBV19 and TRBJ2-2, with D possibly matching TRBD1 (6 bases). The CDR3 totals 15 residues. Trimming left V 1 base short and J 3 bases short, with 9 bases between. Germline CDR1 and CDR2: LNHDA and SQIVND (reference sequence). CDR3 DNA: TGTGCCAGTAGTATAGCGGACAGATACACCGGGGAGCTGTTTTTT. Translating it yields CASSIADRYTGELFF.